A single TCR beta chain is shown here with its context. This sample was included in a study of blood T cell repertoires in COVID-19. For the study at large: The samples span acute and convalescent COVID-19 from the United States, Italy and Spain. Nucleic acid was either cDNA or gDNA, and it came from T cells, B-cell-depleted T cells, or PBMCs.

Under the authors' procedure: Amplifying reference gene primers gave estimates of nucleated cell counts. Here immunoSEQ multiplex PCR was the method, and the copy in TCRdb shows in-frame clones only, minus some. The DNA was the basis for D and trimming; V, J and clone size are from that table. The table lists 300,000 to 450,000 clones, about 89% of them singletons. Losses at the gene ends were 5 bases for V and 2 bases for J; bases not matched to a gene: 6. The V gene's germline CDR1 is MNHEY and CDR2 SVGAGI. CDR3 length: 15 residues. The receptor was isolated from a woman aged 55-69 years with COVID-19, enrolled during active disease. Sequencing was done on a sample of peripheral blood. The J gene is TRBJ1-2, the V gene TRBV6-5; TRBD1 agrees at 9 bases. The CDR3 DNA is TGTGCCAGCAGTCCGGGACAGGGATTGAACTATGGCTACACCTTC. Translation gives CASSPGQGLNYGYTF.